Listed below are T cell receptor beta chains from one sample, sequenced in a study of CD8+CD57+ T cells in acquired aplastic anemia. One entry per CDR3 protein results from TCRdb running MiXCR on the reads. Of 250,000 to 350,000 distinct CDR3 sequences in the sample, approximately 56% were seen once. The sequenced sample consisted of sorted CD4+, CD8+, or CD8+CD57+ T cells (not recorded which) from PBMCs. These receptors were taken from a human donor with severe aplastic anemia or a healthy control (not recorded which). Both conserved end residues are part of each CDR3. A row's size may be missing; if present it is once, few, many or a size class.

clone_size	j_call	v_call	cdr3_aa
NA	TRBJ1-2	TRBV5-1	CASSLGQGRNYGYTF
NA	TRBJ2-1	TRBV10-3	CAIKASEYNEQFF
NA	TRBJ2-7	TRBV7-9	CASSLAGLAGVYEQYF
NA	TRBJ1-2	TRBV10-1	CASSEEDRARRKGYTF
NA	TRBJ2-4	TRBV12-3/TRBV12-4	CASSLALNGKGKNIQYF
NA	TRBJ2-5	TRBV4-2	CASSQGTRETQYF
NA	TRBJ2-7	TRBV15	CATSSREWGVEQYF
many	TRBJ1-1	TRBV28	CASSFSGLNTEAFF
few	TRBJ1-2	TRBV15	CATSTSPGGYGYTF
NA	TRBJ2-3	TRBV7-2	CASSTRGGGGARGDTQYF
NA	TRBJ2-7	TRBV7-2	CASSWGLAVYEQYF
NA	TRBJ2-1	TRBV30	CAWSPLLAGTYNEQFF
NA	TRBJ1-1	TRBV29-1	CSVETDNTEAFF
once	TRBJ2-3	TRBV20-1	CSARAGLSTDTQYF
NA	TRBJ2-2	TRBV9	CASSVGAQGGLNTGELFF
NA	TRBJ2-1	TRBV10-3	CAIQSRGGLANEQFF
few	TRBJ2-5	TRBV5-6	CASSLLGTRYQETQYF
many	TRBJ2-1	TRBV6-1	CASSELVGPSSGQFF
NA	TRBJ1-6	TRBV7-3	CASSLEAGRNSPLHF
NA	TRBJ2-3	TRBV9	CASSAALLSTDTQYF
many	TRBJ2-7	TRBV5-7	CASSYPGQGDYEQYF
NA	TRBJ2-1	TRBV6-1	CASSYNGGSYNEQFF
NA	TRBJ2-5	TRBV10-3	CAIRGDRNQPQYF
NA	TRBJ1-2	TRBV20-1	CSASLGTIYGYTF
many	TRBJ2-7	TRBV30	CAWSVGTYNSYEQYF
many	TRBJ1-2	TRBV5-8	CASSLLAFSGQGGGYTF
NA	TRBJ2-7	TRBV20-1	CSASLGWVTYEQYF
NA	TRBJ2-3	TRBV7-2	CASSITWRATDTQYF
NA	TRBJ2-3	TRBV10-1	CASSDGSGGVTDTQYF
once	TRBJ1-2	TRBV29-1	CSVSGAGGDYGYTF
NA	TRBJ2-7	TRBV5-1	CASSFGGLETYEQYF
many	TRBJ2-2	TRBV9	CASSVGVDRATGELFF
NA	TRBJ2-3	TRBV20-1	CSWVGRGARTDTQYF
NA	TRBJ1-5	TRBV4-1	CASSQGAGNQPQHF
NA	TRBJ1-1	TRBV19	CASSKGAARNTEAFF
few	TRBJ2-7	TRBV2	CASSEQGQGNEQYF
few	TRBJ2-7	TRBV20-1	CSATSAGSYEQYF
NA	TRBJ1-6	TRBV7-2	CASSGEAWNPPLHF
NA	TRBJ2-2	TRBV6-5	CASSYSTSSPTNTGELFF
many	TRBJ2-5	TRBV7-3	CASSSASGAQETQYF
NA	TRBJ2-3	TRBV7-2	CASSLMIAGEGTQYF
NA	TRBJ1-4	TRBV25-1	CASSEGRGANEKLFF
once	TRBJ1-4	TRBV15	CATRRDRGPGEKLFF
NA	TRBJ1-6	TRBV2	CASSEFSVQGNSPLHF
few	TRBJ2-1	TRBV29-1	CSVRGLGQGNEQFF
NA	TRBJ2-1	TRBV12-5	CASGLQGAWEQFF
NA	TRBJ1-2	TRBV2	CASSVRQGQGQGYTF
NA	TRBJ2-7	TRBV19	CASSSGTISYEQYF
NA	TRBJ2-1	TRBV20-1	CSATGADYNEQFF
NA	TRBJ2-1	TRBV24-1	CATSPPFTQGPYNEQFF
once	TRBJ2-7	TRBV7-2	CASSLEFWYEQYF
NA	TRBJ1-2	TRBV19	CASSPRQGDGYTF
few	TRBJ2-7	TRBV20-1	CSARSSGSSYEQYF
many	TRBJ2-4	TRBV14	CASSQAHWTKDF
few	TRBJ2-7	TRBV7-9	CASSPGAYEQYF
NA	TRBJ2-1	TRBV7-2	CASSPNWEQFF
NA	TRBJ1-6	TRBV20-1	CSARGVGPPPSPLHF